The rows below give T cell receptor beta chains drawn from one sample of a study of T cell responses to AZD1222 COVID-19 vaccine. Assay used: immunoSEQ multiplex PCR; TCRdb lists only in-frame clones, some missing. The sample holds roughly 200,000 clones; 80% to 95% are singletons and the top ten take 0.8% to 1.3%. Sequenced here: peripheral blood, sampled 28 days after the second dose of the MenACWY control vaccine. These receptors came from an adult who received the MenACWY meningococcal vaccine as a control. CDR3s include the opening cysteine and the closing phenylalanine or tryptophan. Fields, in order: D gene, clone size, V gene, J gene, CDR3 protein, CDR3 DNA. The D gene is left open where the match is weak. Clone sizes are given selectively: once, few, many, or a class where the clone is expanded.

.	.	TRBV2	TRBJ2-7	CASSGYEQYF	TGTGCCAGCTCAGGATACGAGCAGTACTTC
.	.	TRBV7-2	TRBJ1-3	CASSPDPGNTIYF	TGTGCCAGCAGCCCGGACCCTGGAAACACCATATATTTT
.	.	TRBV4-2	TRBJ1-2	CASSQDQPNYGYTF	TGTGCCAGCAGCCAAGATCAGCCTAACTATGGCTACACCTTC
.	.	TRBV6-5	TRBJ2-3	CASLFSGTDMQYF	TGTGCCAGCCTATTCAGTGGCACAGATATGCAGTATTTT
TRBD2	.	TRBV4-2	TRBJ2-1	CASSHYDPSGGDGDEQFF	TGTGCCAGCAGCCATTATGACCCTAGCGGGGGAGATGGGGATGAGCAGTTCTTC
.	.	TRBV3-1/TRBV3-2	TRBJ1-6	CASSQDRDSPLHF	TGTGCCAGCAGCCAGGACAGAGATTCACCCCTCCACTTT
.	.	TRBV28	TRBJ1-5	CASEQGGSNQPQHF	TGTGCCAGCGAACAGGGAGGGAGCAATCAGCCCCAGCATTTT
.	once	TRBV4-2	TRBJ1-4	CASSQELGTTGEKLFF	TGTGCCAGCAGCCAAGAGTTAGGGACGACTGGGGAAAAACTGTTTTTT
TRBD2	.	TRBV28	TRBJ2-7	CASSPGGSQDEQYF	TGTGCCAGCAGCCCCGGGGGGAGCCAGGACGAGCAGTACTTC
TRBD1	.	TRBV24-1	TRBJ2-7	CATSDSTGTGLNYEQYF	TGTGCCACCAGTGATTCCACCGGGACAGGCCTAAACTACGAGCAGTACTTC
.	.	TRBV19	TRBJ1-5	CASIRGHSNQPQHF	TGTGCCAGTATTAGGGGACACAGCAATCAGCCCCAGCATTTT
.	.	TRBV6-2/TRBV6-3	TRBJ2-7	CASSPRTATYEQYF	TGTGCCAGCAGCCCTAGGACAGCTACCTACGAGCAGTACTTC
.	.	TRBV28	TRBJ1-1	CASRSTGNTEAFF	TGTGCCAGCAGGTCTACAGGGAACACTGAAGCTTTCTTT
TRBD1	.	TRBV30	TRBJ2-7	CAWRNWTGTYEQYF	TGTGCCTGGAGAAACTGGACAGGAACCTACGAGCAGTACTTC
.	.	TRBV18	TRBJ1-2	CASSPPGIPGYGYTF	TGTGCCAGCTCACCACCAGGGATCCCTGGCTATGGCTACACCTTC
TRBD2	.	TRBV4-1	TRBJ2-5	CASSPRLAGGPRQETQYF	TGCGCCAGCAGCCCCCGACTAGCGGGGGGGCCAAGGCAAGAGACCCAGTACTTC
.	once	TRBV10-3	TRBJ1-1	CAISLGQNTEAFF	TGTGCCATCAGCCTGGGACAGAACACTGAAGCTTTCTTT
.	.	TRBV5-4	TRBJ1-1	CASSLTGLGTEAFF	TGTGCCAGCAGCTTGACAGGGCTGGGGACTGAAGCTTTCTTT
TRBD2	few	TRBV5-4	TRBJ2-1	CASSLGAGGYNEQFF	TGTGCCAGCAGCTTGGGTGCGGGGGGGTACAATGAGCAGTTCTTC
.	.	TRBV14	TRBJ1-1	CASSSFSGGGAFF	TGTGCCAGCAGCTCGTTTTCGGGCGGGGGGGCTTTCTTT
.	.	TRBV14	TRBJ2-2	CASSQGSGFNTGELFF	TGTGCCAGCAGCCAAGGATCAGGGTTCAACACCGGGGAGCTGTTTTTT
TRBD1	.	TRBV5-1	TRBJ2-1	CASSLRDRGVNEQFF	TGCGCCAGCAGCCTACGGGACAGGGGCGTCAATGAGCAGTTCTTC
.	.	TRBV19	TRBJ2-2	CASRRGRGSTGELFF	TGTGCCAGTAGGCGGGGCAGGGGGTCTACCGGGGAGCTGTTTTTT
TRBD1	.	TRBV2	TRBJ1-2	CASSEEAGGGYTF	TGTGCCAGCAGTGAAGAGGCAGGGGGCGGCTACACCTTC
TRBD2	.	TRBV25-1	TRBJ2-5	CASSEASGGPWRETQYF	TGTGCCAGCAGTGAGGCTAGCGGGGGCCCATGGAGAGAGACCCAGTACTTC
.	.	TRBV3-1/TRBV3-2	TRBJ2-3	CASSQFQGTQYF	TGTGCCAGCAGCCAATTCCAGGGTACGCAGTATTTT
TRBD1	once	TRBV6-5	TRBJ1-1	CATNRGLNTEAFF	TGTGCCACTAACAGGGGTTTGAACACTGAAGCTTTCTTT
TRBD2	.	TRBV20-1	TRBJ2-2	CSASSSLAGTWSTGELFF	TGCAGTGCTAGTAGTAGTCTAGCGGGGACGTGGAGCACCGGGGAGCTGTTTTTT
.	few	TRBV10-3	TRBJ1-4	CAISAAGSNEKLFF	TGTGCCATCAGTGCCGCAGGCTCTAATGAAAAACTGTTTTTT
TRBD1	.	TRBV7-9	TRBJ2-5	CASSRGQGPQETQYF	TGTGCCAGCAGCCGGGGACAGGGCCCCCAAGAGACCCAGTACTTC
TRBD1	.	TRBV28	TRBJ1-1	CASSLPLRDRGKGLTEAFF	TGTGCCAGCAGTTTGCCCCTAAGGGACAGGGGAAAGGGCTTAACTGAAGCTTTCTTT
.	.	TRBV24-1	TRBJ2-4	CATSDTGLAKNIQYF	TGTGCCACCAGTGATACAGGGTTAGCCAAAAACATTCAGTACTTC
.	.	TRBV24-1	TRBJ1-3	CATSDLRGNTIYF	TGTGCCACCAGTGATTTAAGGGGAAACACCATATATTTT
TRBD1	once	TRBV12-3/TRBV12-4	TRBJ1-6	CASGQGYNSPLHF	TGTGCCAGTGGACAGGGGTATAATTCACCCCTCCACTTT
.	.	TRBV5-1	TRBJ1-3	CASSPDRSSGNTIYF	TGCGCCAGCAGCCCCGACAGGAGCTCTGGAAACACCATATATTTT
.	.	TRBV27	TRBJ1-1	CASRNPRGGAMNTEAFF	TGTGCCAGCAGGAACCCTCGGGGGGGAGCGATGAACACTGAAGCTTTCTTT
.	.	TRBV10-1	TRBJ1-5	CASSEKRGGSNQPQHF	TGCGCCAGCAGTGAGAAGAGGGGCGGAAGCAATCAGCCCCAGCATTTT
TRBD1	.	TRBV2	TRBJ1-2	CASSPFSDRLGYTF	TGTGCCAGCAGCCCTTTCTCGGACAGGCTGGGCTACACCTTC
.	.	TRBV30	TRBJ1-6	CAWRQSNRANSPLHF	TGTGCCTGGAGACAATCGAACAGGGCGAATTCACCCCTCCACTTT